This is a list of T cell receptor beta chains from one sample in a study of T cell responses to AZD1222 COVID-19 vaccine. Repertoires were generated with immunoSEQ multiplex PCR, while TCRdb's copy carries only in-frame clones and drops some. Of some 280,000 clones in the sample, approximately 94% are singletons; the top ten hold 0.5% to 0.7%. This specimen was peripheral blood, taken 28 days after the second AZD1222 dose. These receptors originate from an adult who received the AZD1222 COVID-19 vaccine. The CDR3 runs from the conserved cysteine through the conserved F or W. The D gene is left open where the match is weak. Clone size is given for some rows only: seen once, a few or many times, or a class if the clone is expanded.

j_call v_call clone_size d_call cdr3_aa cdr3_nt
TRBJ2-3 TRBV5-1 . TRBD1 CASSLLGTTGARTDTQYF TGCGCCAGCAGCTTACTAGGCACTACAGGGGCGCGCACAGATACGCAGTATTTT
TRBJ1-2 TRBV2 . . CASSDRGNYGYTF TGTGCCAGCAGTGACCGGGGGAACTATGGCTACACCTTC
TRBJ1-1 TRBV12-3/TRBV12-4 . . CASSFTANTEAFF TGTGCCAGCAGTTTCACGGCGAACACTGAAGCTTTCTTT
TRBJ2-1 TRBV5-6 . TRBD1 CASSWGQGAYNEQFF TGTGCCAGCAGCTGGGGACAGGGGGCATACAATGAGCAGTTCTTC
TRBJ2-1 TRBV2 . . CASSEQGGNEQFF TGTGCCAGCAGTGAACAGGGGGGGAATGAGCAGTTCTTC
TRBJ1-2 TRBV15 . . CATTYLPGNYGYTF TGTGCCACCACCTACCTTCCGGGGAACTATGGCTACACCTTC
TRBJ1-2 TRBV29-1 once TRBD1 CSVLGQGAYGYTF TGCAGCGTTTTGGGACAGGGGGCTTATGGCTACACCTTC
TRBJ2-3 TRBV2 . TRBD2 CASTGTREDTQYF TGTGCCAGCACCGGGACTAGGGAGGATACGCAGTATTTT
TRBJ1-1 TRBV5-1 . . CASSPGGGFRSEAFF TGCGCCAGCAGCCCGGGGGGCGGCTTCCGGTCTGAAGCTTTCTTT
TRBJ1-3 TRBV5-6 . . CASSRLGGGRSGNTIYF TGTGCCAGCAGCCGGCTAGGAGGGGGGCGCTCTGGAAACACCATATATTTT
TRBJ1-1 TRBV29-1 . . CSFSTANTEAFF TGCAGCTTTTCGACAGCGAACACTGAAGCTTTCTTT
TRBJ1-6 TRBV7-2 . TRBD1 CASSLDRGFFSLHF TGTGCCAGCAGTTTGGACAGGGGCTTCTTTTCCCTCCACTTT
TRBJ1-6 TRBV9 . . CASSGNNSPLHF TGTGCCAGCAGCGGGAATAATTCACCCCTCCACTTT
TRBJ1-1 TRBV29-1 . . CSAGEVAPTEAFF TGCAGCGCCGGGGAGGTTGCCCCCACTGAAGCTTTCTTT
TRBJ2-1 TRBV28 . . CASSFTLPEQFF TGTGCCAGCAGTTTTACCCTCCCCGAGCAGTTCTTC
TRBJ1-5 TRBV19 once . CASSKRGINQPQHF TGTGCCAGTAGTAAGAGGGGTATCAATCAGCCCCAGCATTTT
TRBJ1-6 TRBV7-9 . . CASSLDLDSPLHF TGTGCCAGCAGCTTAGATCTTGATTCACCCCTCCACTTT
TRBJ2-5 TRBV18 . . CASSPSQETQYF TGTGCCAGCTCACCCTCTCAAGAGACCCAGTACTTC
TRBJ1-5 TRBV7-8 . TRBD1 CASSSGTGGRQGPQHF TGTGCCAGCAGCTCCGGGACAGGGGGCCGCCAGGGGCCCCAGCATTTT
TRBJ1-5 TRBV19 . . CASRNSLNQPQHF TGTGCCAGTAGAAACAGTTTAAATCAGCCCCAGCATTTT
TRBJ2-7 TRBV7-2 . . CASSYPRDQDEQYF TGTGCCAGCAGCTACCCGCGGGACCAGGACGAGCAGTACTTC
TRBJ1-6 TRBV28 . TRBD1 CASIRGQGSPLHF TGTGCCAGCATTAGGGGGCAGGGTTCACCCCTCCACTTT
TRBJ1-1 TRBV3-1/TRBV3-2 few . CASSQVQGSSGAFF TGTGCCAGCAGCCAAGTGCAGGGCAGTAGCGGTGCTTTCTTT
TRBJ1-5 TRBV5-1 . . CASSPVEGGQPQHF TGCGCCAGCAGCCCAGTGGAGGGGGGCCAGCCCCAGCATTTT
TRBJ2-2 TRBV27 many TRBD2 CASSIRGGLNTGELFF TGTGCCAGCAGTATACGGGGGGGGCTGAACACCGGGGAGCTGTTTTTT
TRBJ1-6 TRBV7-8 . TRBD1 CASSQHRGRPYNSPLHF TGTGCCAGCAGCCAGCACAGGGGGCGACCCTATAATTCACCCCTCCACTTT
TRBJ1-4 TRBV7-9 once . CASSLRGDEDEKLFF TGTGCCAGCAGCTTAAGGGGAGACGAGGATGAAAAACTGTTTTTT
TRBJ2-7 TRBV7-2 . TRBD2 CASRTPGLAGVGEQYF TGTGCCAGCAGAACTCCCGGACTAGCGGGAGTGGGCGAGCAGTACTTC
TRBJ2-1 TRBV10-3 once . CAIRDTGNEQFF TGTGCCATCAGGGACACAGGCAATGAGCAGTTCTTC
TRBJ2-1 TRBV7-3 . . CASSLMPNNEQFF TGTGCCAGCAGCTTAATGCCCAACAATGAGCAGTTCTTC
TRBJ1-1 TRBV6-5 . TRBD1 CASSQGVQAFF TGTGCCAGCAGCCAGGGGGTTCAAGCTTTCTTT
TRBJ2-5 TRBV6-2/TRBV6-3 . TRBD1 CASSQGAPGYF TGTGCCAGCAGCCAGGGGGCCCCCGGGTACTTC
TRBJ1-2 TRBV11-2 . TRBD1 CASSSDRGLSGYTF TGTGCCAGCAGCTCGGACAGGGGCCTATCGGGCTACACCTTC
TRBJ2-7 TRBV7-6 . TRBD1 CASSEPGTGTYEQYF TGTGCCAGCAGCGAACCCGGGACAGGCACCTACGAGCAGTACTTC
TRBJ2-7 TRBV2 few TRBD1 CASTWDRGPYEQYF TGTGCCAGCACCTGGGACAGGGGGCCCTACGAGCAGTACTTC
TRBJ2-1 TRBV5-1 . . CASSLSIGQLVDEQFF TGCGCCAGCAGCTTATCTATAGGACAGCTCGTCGATGAGCAGTTCTTC
TRBJ2-7 TRBV5-1 . . CASSKDISYEQYF TGCGCCAGCAGTAAGGACATCTCCTACGAGCAGTACTTC
TRBJ2-3 TRBV18 . . CASSPRGRGTTTDTQYF TGTGCCAGCTCACCAAGAGGACGGGGAACTACCACAGATACGCAGTATTTT
TRBJ1-6 TRBV7-3 . . CASSLNPRDSPLHF TGTGCCAGCAGCTTAAACCCCCGGGATTCACCCCTCCACTTT
TRBJ2-7 TRBV5-1 . . CASSYQGSSYEQYF TGCGCCAGCAGCTATCAGGGAAGCTCCTACGAGCAGTACTTC
TRBJ1-2 TRBV10-1 . . CATGGSNYGYTF TGCGCCACCGGGGGGTCTAACTATGGCTACACCTTC
TRBJ2-7 TRBV6-6 . TRBD1 CASSYPTGDEQYF TGTGCCAGCAGTTATCCGACAGGGGACGAGCAGTACTTC
TRBJ2-5 TRBV9 . TRBD2 CASSVGSGRGETQYF TGTGCCAGCAGCGTAGGGTCGGGGAGGGGAGAGACCCAGTACTTC
TRBJ2-3 TRBV15 . TRBD2 CATSSGKRGSTDTQYF TGTGCCACCAGCAGCGGGAAGCGGGGAAGCACAGATACGCAGTATTTT
TRBJ2-1 TRBV18 . . CASSPWQANNEQFF TGTGCCAGCTCACCTTGGCAGGCAAACAATGAGCAGTTCTTC
TRBJ1-2 TRBV7-9 . . CASSLAPRGYTF TGTGCCAGCAGCTTAGCCCCTCGCGGCTACACCTTC
TRBJ2-7 TRBV19 . . CASSIGQSYEQYF TGTGCCAGTAGTATAGGCCAGTCTTACGAGCAGTACTTC
TRBJ1-3 TRBV4-3 . . CASSQEGSYSGNTIYF TGCGCCAGCAGCCAAGAGGGTTCTTACTCTGGAAACACCATATATTTT
TRBJ1-2 TRBV28 . . CASSTMLSFYGYTF TGTGCCAGCAGTACTATGTTATCTTTCTATGGCTACACCTTC
TRBJ2-7 TRBV5-1 . TRBD1 CASSLVGAGGPYSYEQYF TGCGCCAGCAGCTTGGTTGGGGCAGGGGGACCCTACTCCTACGAGCAGTACTTC